This T cell receptor (beta chain) was captured in a study of cytomegalovirus exposure and HLA in healthy donors. Study details: Researchers found that roughly 81% of 350 to 500 genotyped donors fell within the Caucasian-associated ancestry cluster. Overall study findings and caveats: It was reportedly the case that the classifier diagnosed cytomegalovirus status with high specificity and sensitivity.

Primers included in the PCR were 60 Vbeta and 13 Jbeta primers. Clones were read by immunoSEQ multiplex PCR, and TCRdb kept only the in-frame ones, dropping some. Here the sample spans some 97,000 clones, roughly 70% being singletons. Concerning this clone itself: The antigen remains unidentified.

This CDR3 is built from 15 residues. Germline V lookup: CDR1 MNHEY, CDR2 SMNVEV (reference sequence). The junction had 2 bases not matched to a gene; V was cut back by 1 base and J by 2 bases. The chain has TRBV27 and TRBJ2-5; 9 nucleotides line up with TRBD2. Specimen: PBMCs. This sequence was found in a woman aged 18-29 years in good health and CMV-seropositive. The CDR3 is CASSLLAGEQETQYF. The CDR3 DNA is TGTGCCAGCAGTTTATTAGCGGGGGAGCAAGAGACCCAGTACTTC.